This T cell receptor beta chain is from a study of T cell responses to AZD1222 COVID-19 vaccine. Study-level points and caveats: A reported finding is that nearly half of spike-specific TCRs target unmutated variant regions.

This CDR3 comprises 13 residues. The V and J ends lost 1 base and 3 bases respectively, with 6 bases between them. The germline V gene encodes CDR1 KGHSH and CDR2 LQKENI. This clone was detected only once. Its target is unknown. At the DNA level, this CDR3 is encoded by other sequences in the same sample as well. Measured with immunoSEQ multiplex PCR; TCRdb has only the in-frame clones, and not every one. The sample holds about 100,000 clones, about 85% seen once. The sample consisted of peripheral blood, taken on day 0 of AZD1222 vaccination. The TCR was taken from an adult in good health. The J gene is TRBJ1-1, the V gene TRBV18; D might be TRBD1 (6 bases). The CDR3 DNA reads TGTGCCAGCTCACCACAGGGGGACACTGAAGCTTTCTTT. Translation: CASSPQGDTEAFF. The full variable domain, with the rest looked up from reference TRBV18 and TRBJ1-1, is NAGVMQNPRHLVRRRGQEARLRCSPMKGHSHVYWYRQLPEEGLKFMVYLQKENIIDESGMPKERFSAEFPKEGPSILRIQQVVRGDSAAYFCASSPQGDTEAFFGQGTRLTVV.